This T cell receptor (beta chain) was documented in a study of cytomegalovirus exposure and HLA in healthy donors. Across the whole study: From HLA-typed donors, an early data release held tens of millions of unique TCRs.

Trimming took 5 bases from V and 0 from J, leaving 11 bases between them. Germline V CDR1 and CDR2: MRHNA, SNTAGT. This CDR3 contains 14 residues. PCR employed 60 Vbeta and 13 Jbeta primers. This table comes from immunoSEQ multiplex PCR, and its TCRdb copy is limited to in-frame clones, with some not included. Of 90,000 to 150,000 clones listed, over 60% are singletons. The chain employs TRBV6-4 and TRBJ2-7; TRBD1 might be the D (6 bases). The TCR comes from a woman in her twenties or thirties in good health and CMV-seropositive. The sample was PBMCs. The CDR3 nucleotides are TGTGCCAGCAGTTACGGGACATACTCCTACGAGCAGTACTTC. Protein sequence: CASSYGTYSYEQYF.